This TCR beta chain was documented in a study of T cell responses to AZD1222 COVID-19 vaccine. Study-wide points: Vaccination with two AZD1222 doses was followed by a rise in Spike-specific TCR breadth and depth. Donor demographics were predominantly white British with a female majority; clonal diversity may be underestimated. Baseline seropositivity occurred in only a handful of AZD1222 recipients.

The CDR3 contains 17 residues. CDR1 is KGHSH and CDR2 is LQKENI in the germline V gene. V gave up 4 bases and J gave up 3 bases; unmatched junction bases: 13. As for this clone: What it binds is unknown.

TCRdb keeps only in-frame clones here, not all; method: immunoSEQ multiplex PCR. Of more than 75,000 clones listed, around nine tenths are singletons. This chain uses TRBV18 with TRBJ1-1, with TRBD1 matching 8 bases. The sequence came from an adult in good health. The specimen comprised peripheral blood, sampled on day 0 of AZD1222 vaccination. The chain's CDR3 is CASSRRQGYGVDTEAFF. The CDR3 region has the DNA TGTGCCAGCTCACGGCGACAGGGGTACGGAGTGGACACTGAAGCTTTCTTT.